Below are 11 T cell receptor beta chains sequenced from a single sample in a study of response to subunit inactivated influenza vaccine. TCRdb re-called the RT-PCR reads with MiXCR, one entry per CDR3 protein. The data show a few hundred thousand distinct CDR3 sequences, about 14% seen once. This sample comprised PBMCs from blood, obtained 11 to 12 days after vaccination. The receptor set was obtained from a man in his fifties or sixties who received an inactivated influenza vaccine.

This clonotype was observed a handful of times. V is TRBV6-1 and J is TRBJ2-3, with TRBD2 matching over 8 bases. The V and J ends lost 6 bases and 3 bases, in that order; junction bases with no gene match: 8. The CDR3 length is 15 residues. Germline values: CDR1 MNHNS, CDR2 SASEGT. The CDR3 sequence is CASRPKRETTDTQYF. CDR3 bases: TGTGCCAGCAGACCTAAGCGGGAGACAACAGATACGCAGTATTTT.

The chain recombines TRBV5-6 with TRBJ2-5, with 10 bases fitting TRBD1. V trimming: 4 bases; J trimming: 0 bases; junction bases outside the gene matches: 6. The CDR3 covers 16 residues. Per the germline V gene, CDR1 is SGHDT and CDR2 is YYEEEE. CDR3 amino acids: CASSQAGQGHQETQYF. The CDR3 region has the DNA TGTGCCAGCAGCCAGGCGGGACAGGGGCACCAAGAGACCCAGTACTTC. Variable domain in full (rest from reference TRBV5-6 and TRBJ2-5): DAGVTQSPTHLIKTRGQQVTLRCSPKSGHDTVSWYQQALGQGPQFIFQYYEEEERQRGNFPDRFSGHQFPNYSSELNVNALLLGDSALYLCASSQAGQGHQETQYFGPGTRLLVL.

This clonotype was observed a handful of times. The chain is built from TRBV20-1 and TRBJ1-2; D is perhaps TRBD1 (5 bases). CDR1 DFQATT and CDR2 SNEGSKA come from the germline V gene (reference sequence). Trimming pared 0 bases from V and 3 bases from J, leaving 8 bases between. This CDR3 has 13 residues. The CDR3 region has the DNA TGCAGTGCTAGAGACAGGGCAGACTATGGCTACACCTTC. Amino acid sequence: CSARDRADYGYTF.

The table lists this clonotype with many counts. This chain joins TRBV6-2 or TRBV6-3 and TRBJ2-2; D perhaps matches TRBD2 (6 bases). The CDR3 runs to 15 residues. With 3 bases removed from V and 6 bases from J, the gap between germline ends came to 14 bases. Germline V gene sequence: CDR1 MNHEY, CDR2 SVGEGT. The CDR3 region has the DNA TGTGCCAGCAGTTATTCGGGACTTGGAGCCGGGGAGCTGTTTTTT. Its protein product is CASSYSGLGAGELFF.

DNA of the CDR3: TGCAGTGCTAGTGTTGACTTCGGCCGCTCGGAAGCTTTCTTT. This encodes CSASVDFGRSEAFF. This sequence joins TRBV20-1 and TRBJ1-1, with D hard to call. CDR1 is DFQATT, CDR2 SNEGSKA, per germline (reference sequence). The CDR3 contains 14 residues. V gave up 3 bases and J gave up 8 bases, with 19 bases separating them.

This clonotype has a handful of counts. The chain combines TRBV4-1 with TRBJ1-1; D remains ambiguous. CDR1 and CDR2 from the germline V gene are MGHRA and YSYEKL. V lost 3 bases and J lost 1, with 12 bases in between. CDR3 size: 15 residues. The CDR3 coding sequence is TGCGCCAGCAGCCACCGGAGAGGAGGGAACACTGAAGCTTTCTTT. It yields the protein CASSHRRGGNTEAFF.

This rearrangement joins TRBV12-3 or TRBV12-4 to TRBJ2-2; D is perhaps TRBD1 (6 bases). This CDR3 is 16 amino acids long. V was cut by 5 bases and J by 7 bases, with 20 bases left in between. As DNA, the CDR3 is TGTGCCAGCAGTGCCACAGGGAAATACCGCATCGGGGAGCTGTTTTTT. Translation: CASSATGKYRIGELFF.

The V call is TRBV5-6, the J call TRBJ2-5, with D possibly matching TRBD2 (7 bases). The CDR3 is 14 amino acids. Germline CDR1 and CDR2: SGHDT and YYEEEE. The V end lost 3 bases, the J end lost 5 bases, and 14 bases lay between the germline ends. The chain's CDR3 is CASSSGGGSETQYF. DNA for the CDR3: TGTGCCAGCAGCTCTGGGGGCGGGAGTGAGACCCAGTACTTC.

The V and J genes are TRBV20-1 and TRBJ1-2; 10 bases match TRBD1. CDR3 length equals 14 residues. The V gene end was trimmed by 5 bases and the J gene end by 5 bases; junction bases not matched to a gene: 8. The germline CDR1 and CDR2 sequences are DFQATT and SNEGSKA (reference sequence). DNA of the CDR3: TGCAGTGCTCCTACCGGGGACAGGGGATATGGCTACACCTTC. It yields the protein CSAPTGDRGYGYTF.

This clonotype was detected only a few times. The chain joins TRBV6-5 to TRBJ2-7; TRBD1 matches at 7 bases. J lost 3 bases, V lost 0 bases, and 14 bases had no gene match. Germline lookup yields CDR1 MNHEY and CDR2 SVGAGI. The CDR3 is made up of 18 amino acids. CDR3 sequence reads: CASSYSTRAGGLSYEQYF. The CDR3 coding sequence is TGTGCCAGCAGTTACTCGACCCGGGCAGGGGGTTTGAGCTACGAGCAGTACTTC.

Ten or more counts support this clonotype. V usage is TRBV30 and J usage is TRBJ2-3; D may be TRBD1 (5 bases). There are 11 residues in the CDR3. Germline V gives CDR1 GTSNPN, CDR2 SVGIG (reference sequence). V lost 5 bases and J 9 bases, leaving 12 bases between the germline ends. CDR3: CAWGQAGTQYF. The CDR3 DNA sequence: TGTGCCTGGGGACAAGCAGGAACGCAGTATTTT.